This T cell receptor (beta chain) was identified in a study of blood T cells in healthy people across ages. Study-level results: A roughly linear fall in TCR beta diversity per million T cells was seen with increasing age.

The authors extracted at least 5 micrograms of total RNA per sample. A sample-barcoded 5' primer and a J-beta primer mix were used in a second PCR of roughly 7 to 11 cycles. In TCRdb, the 5' RACE reads were re-called with MiXCR into one record per CDR3 protein. The sample contains about 680,000 distinct CDR3 sequences, more than 40% of which appear only once. A note on this clonotype: The target antigen is unknown. An end of the junction differs from the germline gene, which may be a read error.

The sequenced sample was blood. This clonotype was obtained from a woman in her sixties in good health.

CDR3 in amino acids: CASSLGPPQETQYF. The DNA for the CDR3 is TGTGCTAGCAGCTTAGGCCCCCCACAAGAGACCCAGTACTTC. The chain couples TRBV7-7 to TRBJ2-5; D is undetermined. This CDR3 region has 14 residues. The germline gives CDR1 SSHAT, CDR2 FNYEAQ (reference sequence).